A selection of T cell receptor beta chains follows, all from one sample in a study of Graves' ophthalmopathy and Graves' hyperthyroidism. TCRdb reprocessed the multiplex PCR reads with MiXCR, giving one entry per CDR3 protein. Among about 550,000 distinct CDR3 sequences, just under 40% were seen once, and the ten largest hold about 4%. Sequenced input: peripheral blood or thyroid tissue (not recorded which). All receptors come from an adult man with Graves' hyperthyroidism. The conserved cysteine and the conserved F or W are not part of the CDR3 here.

V,CDR3
TRBV15,ATSRANRGNQPQH
TRBV5-1,ASSFYGGAVGYT
TRBV7-9,ASSPGLALNYEQY
TRBV7-2,ASSLLHTDTQY
TRBV20-1,SVSGGSGADTQY
TRBV7-8,ASSLRQGLGYEQY
TRBV10-2,ASTGGFGTEAF
TRBV2,ASRRGGEKLF
TRBV20-1,SASGRGEQY
TRBV7-9,ASSFEGQGDQPQH
TRBV6-1,ASSSPDVGLAYEQY
TRBV24-1,ATSDSGQGYQPQH
TRBV6-5,ASSPFGRGAG
TRBV14,ASSQDAGGFYYEQY
TRBV2,ASSDRTSYNEQF
TRBV2,ASRATGANYGYT
TRBV7-9,ASSLDRILGGELF
TRBV7-2,ASRSPPGQGLNSPLH
TRBV6-5,ASSSPGTSGRIVTGELF
TRBV29-1,SVVGRGGGYTIY
TRBV24-1,ATSESMGQAGGTQY
TRBV24-1,ATSSRLYQETQY
TRBV7-8,ASLPGVGATNEKLF
TRBV7-7,ASSLATDRPSSYEQY
TRBV9,ASSVASGSSETQY
TRBV7-2,ASQGKSYEQY
TRBV2,ASRSPRGNQPQH
TRBV29-1,SQGMSTEAF
TRBV5-1,ASSLRDLTGELF
TRBV5-5,ASSPQVVPYEQY
TRBV29-1,SGLTGAGGTEAF
TRBV2,ASSFLGTNVLT
TRBV7-9,ASSTDVTGLYEQY
TRBV7-6,ASSSPAAERSYEQY
TRBV7-9,ASSSGRRLDEQY
TRBV6-5,ASSYEGRATF
TRBV24-1,ATSDLAGQGYGYT
TRBV24-1,ATSHPQGAWANVLT
TRBV29-1,SVGRQYNEQF
TRBV29-1,SSDGRNTEAF
TRBV29-1,SVEGGDRGYGYT
TRBV12-3/TRBV12-4,ASSQRASSGRHYEQY
TRBV27,ASSMRGHEAL
TRBV7-9,ASSFPNSNQPQH
TRBV2,ASTWTDDGYT
TRBV10-3,ASRGGGPTYEQY
TRBV29-1,SAGQYEQY
TRBV7-9,ASSPLSNQPQH
TRBV5-1,ASSFGSEDEQY
TRBV12-3/TRBV12-4,ASSPTGQEHNQPQH
TRBV5-1,ASKDRAGANVLT